Each of the 5 T cell receptor beta chains below was sequenced from the same sample in a study of shared T cell receptors in the human thymus. Profiled with immunoSEQ multiplex PCR; TCRdb holds only in-frame clones, not every one. The table shows around 340,000 clones, with 85% to 95% occurring only once. What was sequenced was thymocytes. These receptors came from a human donor.

The chain employs TRBV21-1 and TRBJ2-7. TRBV21-1 is a pseudogene. The CDR3 sequence is 10 residues long. Written as DNA, the CDR3 is TGTGCCAGCAGTCCCTACGAGCAGTACTTC. Translation gives CASSPYEQYF.

The chain's CDR3 is CASSVGTRETQYF. The CDR3 bases are TGCGCCAGCAGCGTCGGGACGCGGGAGACCCAGTACTTC. The chain has TRBV5-1 and TRBJ2-5; D may be TRBD1 or TRBD2 (5 bases each). Germline V gives CDR1 SGHRS, CDR2 YFSETQ. The germline V and J ends were trimmed by 4 bases and 5 bases, with 12 bases remaining between them. The length of the CDR3 is 13 residues.

The genes are TRBV7-9 and TRBJ2-3; D might be TRBD2 (5 bases). This CDR3 comprises 15 residues. Germline assignment: CDR1 SEHNR and CDR2 FQNEAQ (reference sequence). V lost 2 bases to trimming and J lost 6 bases, with 15 bases between them. The CDR3 loop reads CASSLSGASFDTQYF. The CDR3, as DNA: TGTGCCAGCAGCTTAAGCGGTGCTTCATTCGATACGCAGTATTTT.

This chain joins TRBV7-3 and TRBJ2-7; D may match TRBD1 or TRBD2 (5 bases each). The CDR3 totals 14 residues. Germline V CDR1 and CDR2: SGHTA, FQGTGA. V was trimmed by 4 bases and J by 0 bases, leaving 10 bases between them. The CDR3 is CASSSPGTSYEQYF. The DNA for the CDR3 is TGTGCCAGCAGCTCCCCGGGGACCTCCTACGAGCAGTACTTC.

The CDR3 nucleotides are TGCGCCAGCACCACAATGGAGGCCGGGGAGCTGTTTTTT. It yields the protein CASTTMEAGELFF. This rearrangement joins TRBV5-1 to TRBJ2-2; the D gene is possibly TRBD2 (5 bases). Trimming took off 6 bases at V and 6 bases at J, with 12 bases between the two ends. Germline lookup yields CDR1 SGHRS and CDR2 YFSETQ. The CDR3 length is 13 residues.